The present TCR beta chain was sequenced within a study of PD-1 blockade in classical Hodgkin lymphoma. Germline V gene sequence: CDR1 MNHEY, CDR2 SMNVEV (reference sequence). Trimming at V came to 4 bases and at J to 3 bases, leaving 5 bases not matched to a gene. The CDR3 extends over 15 amino acids. Sequenced by immunoSEQ multiplex PCR; TCRdb stores in-frame clones only, minus some. This table holds about 150,000 clones, 78% found once. Findings and caveats of the study: A reduction in baseline TCR diversity was reportedly seen in newly diagnosed patients relative to healthy donors. TCR diversity in CD4+, not CD8+, cells rose significantly by C4D1. Initiation of nivolumab under 1 year after ASCT led to exclusion of patients.

Concerning this clone itself: Its antigen is still unknown.

Each and every patient relapsed after autologous stem cell transplantation, and patients got differing brentuximab vedotin exposure. Patients reached a best response of complete response, partial response or progressive disease. This specimen consisted of peripheral blood mononuclear cells (PBMCs), obtained before the second cycle of nivolumab. The receptor was derived from a human donor with classical Hodgkin lymphoma. The V and J genes are TRBV27 and TRBJ2-7, with 11 bases aligning to TRBD2. CDR3 bases: TGTGCCAGCAGTTCCCCCCTAGCGGGGGGCTACGAGCAGTACTTC. This encodes CASSSPLAGGYEQYF.